One sample yielded the 11 T cell receptor beta chains listed below, sequenced in a study of blood T cells in healthy people across ages. For the second PCR, which ran for roughly 7 to 11 cycles, a sample-barcoded 5' primer and a J-beta primer mix were used. MiXCR was run by TCRdb on the 5' RACE reads, yielding one entry per CDR3 protein. Of some 550,000 distinct CDR3 sequences listed, around half are singletons. Sequences were obtained from blood. These receptors came from a man aged 80 or over in good health.

The rearrangement links TRBV20-1 to TRBJ1-1; 7 bases align to TRBD1. Trimming removed 6 bases from V and 4 bases from J; junction bases left unmatched: 11. Germline CDR1 reads DFQATT; CDR2 reads SNEGSKA (reference sequence). CDR3 length: 14 residues. The CDR3, as DNA: TGCAGTGCCCGAAGACAGGGTAGAGTCACTGAAGCTTTCTTT. Its translation is CSARRQGRVTEAFF.

The chain is built from TRBV29-1 and TRBJ2-5; D could derive from TRBD1 or TRBD2 (6 bases each). From germline, CDR1 is SQVTM and CDR2 ANQGSEA. Trimming took off 8 bases at V and 11 bases at J, with 27 bases between the two ends. This CDR3 has 14 amino acids. This CDR3 reads CSLRRGEEGNEQYF. In DNA form, the CDR3 reads TGCAGCCTTCGGAGGGGGGAGGAAGGGAATGAGCAGTACTTC.

This clonotype came up a few times. The chain has TRBV29-1 and TRBJ1-2, with a weak D call TRBD1 (5 bases). V was cut by 8 bases and J by 7 bases, with 17 bases left in between. CDR3 length equals 12 residues. CDR1 is SQVTM and CDR2 is ANQGSEA in the germline V gene. The CDR3 nucleotides are TGCAGCACAGAGAGGGGTTCAGTTGGCTACACCTTC. It codes for CSTERGSVGYTF.

This clonotype was seen a few times. This may be a read error: a much more frequent sequence differs by one nucleotide. J is TRBJ2-1 and V is TRBV6-6; D remains unclear. With the DNA end fitting TRBJ2-7 better, the J assignment may be wrong. The CDR3 is 11 residues long. Germline V CDR1 and CDR2: MNHNY, SVGAGI (reference sequence). In DNA, the CDR3 is TGTGCCAGCAGAGATTACAATGAGCAGTACTTC. As protein: CASRDYNEQYF.

This sequence joins TRBV27 and TRBJ2-7; possibly TRBD1 or TRBD2 for D (5 bases each). Germline V gene lookup returns CDR1 MNHEY and CDR2 SMNVEV (reference sequence). The length of the CDR3 is 12 residues. Trimming stripped 9 bases from V and 6 bases from J, with 15 bases between. Here the CDR3 reads CASRSGAGEQYF. CDR3 sequence (DNA): TGTGCCAGTCGGTCCGGGGCAGGCGAGCAGTACTTC.

The chain carries TRBV5-1 and TRBJ1-4; 9 bases fit TRBD1. The J segment lost 5 bases and the V segment lost 4 bases, leaving 6 bases of the junction unmatched. This CDR3 region has 15 residues. Germline V CDR1 and CDR2: SGHRS, YFSETQ. This chain's CDR3 is CASSNGQGRNEKLFF. The CDR3 DNA is TGCGCCAGCAGCAATGGACAGGGGCGAAATGAAAAACTGTTTTTT.

This rearrangement joins TRBV10-3 to TRBJ1-2; D not resolved. This CDR3 spans 12 amino acids. V was clipped by 4 bases and J by 6 bases, with 9 bases between them. Germline V CDR1 and CDR2: ENHRY, SYGVKD. In DNA, the CDR3 is TGTGCCATCAGTGCCTCGGATCATGGCTACACCTTC. This sequence encodes CAISASDHGYTF.

The genes are TRBV20-1 and TRBJ2-3, with D uncertain. Germline CDR1 and CDR2: DFQATT and SNEGSKA (reference sequence). Trimming shortened V by 0 bases and J by 6 bases, and 7 bases separated the two germline ends. The CDR3 runs 12 residues. The CDR3 sequence: CSARDQVDTQYF. The CDR3 DNA sequence: TGCAGTGCTAGAGATCAGGTGGATACGCAGTATTTT.

This clonotype was counted between two and nine times. The chain is built from TRBV4-2 and TRBJ2-5; 14 nucleotides agree with TRBD2. J gave up 2 bases and V 4 bases, and 3 bases lay outside the gene matches. The CDR3 sequence is 16 residues long. The germline CDR1 and CDR2 sequences are LGHNA and YNFKEQ. CDR3 residues: CASSLGTSGRQETQYF. The DNA of the CDR3 is TGTGCCAGCAGCCTGGGGACTAGCGGGAGACAAGAGACCCAGTACTTC.

V gene TRBV20-1 combines with J gene TRBJ2-1; no definite D call. Germline-derived CDR1 and CDR2 are DFQATT and SNEGSKA (reference sequence). This CDR3 comprises 14 residues. Trimming cost V 2 bases and J 0 bases, with 8 bases left between them. CDR3 amino acids: CSARQLSSYNEQFF. In DNA, the CDR3 is TGCAGTGCTAGACAGCTTAGCTCCTACAATGAGCAGTTCTTC.

This chain uses TRBV12-5 with TRBJ2-1, with TRBD1 matching over 7 bases. Germline trimming cut 4 bases from V and 4 bases from J; bases unmatched to any gene: 4. Germline loops: CDR1 LGHNT, CDR2 FRNRAP. This CDR3 spans 14 amino acids. In DNA, the CDR3 is TGTGCTAGTGGTTCGGGACAGCCATACAATGAGCAGTTCTTC. Amino acid sequence: CASGSGQPYNEQFF.